This T cell receptor (beta chain) was obtained from a study of blood T cells in healthy people across ages. Trimming took 2 bases from V and 2 from J, leaving 10 bases between them. The CDR3 runs 15 residues. Germline-derived CDR1 and CDR2 are SGHRS and YFSETQ. Findings of the study overall: Naive and antigen-experienced cells were not separated, limiting conclusive comparison. Comparison with aged donors showed that long-lived donors had more naive CD4+ cells and higher diversity.

A second PCR of about 7 to 11 cycles used a sample-barcoded 5' primer and a J-beta primer mix. Template switching added a 12-random-nucleotide identifier to every cDNA molecule. Each CDR3 protein gets one entry after TCRdb re-called the 5' RACE reads with MiXCR. The sample yields 730,000 or so distinct CDR3 sequences, about 42% seen once. Researchers isolated at least 6.5 million PBMCs per sample. A word on this clonotype: The antigen remains unidentified.

The source is a woman aged 55-69 years in good health. Source material: blood. The chain has TRBV5-1 and TRBJ2-2; D is unresolved. The CDR3 nucleotides read TGCGCCAGCAGCTTCCCAGAGAAAAACACCGGGGAGCTGTTTTTT. As protein: CASSFPEKNTGELFF.